The next 15 T cell receptor beta chains were all read from a single sample in a study of blood T cell repertoires in COVID-19. Using immunoSEQ multiplex PCR, the repertoire was profiled, and TCRdb retains in-frame clones only, with some absent. The sample carries roughly 59,000 clones, around 80% recorded once. Sequencing was done on a sample of peripheral blood. Receptors were obtained from a man older than 75 with acute or convalescent COVID-19.

The CDR3 reads CASSSSGSGMLGEQFF. The CDR3 DNA reads TGTGCCAGCAGTTCCAGTGGTAGCGGGATGTTGGGTGAGCAGTTCTTC. The chain has TRBV6-6 and TRBJ2-1; TRBD2 aligns across 8 bases. There are 16 residues in the CDR3. Germline CDR1 is MNHNY and CDR2 is SVGAGI (reference sequence). V lost 4 bases and J lost 9; bases outside the gene matches: 14.

This clone was found a few times. V usage is TRBV27 and J usage is TRBJ1-6, with TRBD1 matching over 7 bases. V was clipped by 6 bases and J by 8 bases; unmatched bases: 7. CDR3 length equals 14 residues. In germline, CDR1 is MNHEY, CDR2 SMNVEV (reference sequence). The CDR3 here is CASRTGSIYSPLHF. In DNA, the CDR3 is TGTGCCAGCAGGACAGGGTCAATTTATTCACCCCTCCACTTT.

The V and J genes are TRBV19 and TRBJ1-1, with 7 bases fitting TRBD1. The CDR3 consists of 15 residues. Germline CDR1 is LNHDA and CDR2 is SQIVND (reference sequence). V trimming: 6 bases; J trimming: 4 bases; junction bases outside the gene matches: 11. The CDR3 here is CASSLGTGVGTEAFF. The CDR3 bases are TGTGCCAGTAGCCTTGGAACAGGGGTTGGCACTGAAGCTTTCTTT.

The chain employs TRBV29-1 and TRBJ2-5, with TRBD2 matching 7 bases. CDR3 length equals 14 residues. V was clipped by 2 bases and J by 5 bases; unmatched bases: 8. The V gene's germline CDR1 is SQVTM and CDR2 ANQGSEA. CDR3 in amino acids: CSVERGRAGETQYF. The CDR3 nucleotides read TGCAGCGTTGAACGAGGGAGGGCCGGGGAGACCCAGTACTTC.

This clone occurred a few times. The chain recombines TRBV3-1 (or the pseudogene TRBV3-2) with TRBJ2-1; a possible D gene is TRBD2 (5 bases). The germline V gene has CDR1 LGHDT and CDR2 YNNKEL (reference sequence). The V end was cut by 0 bases, the J end by 0 bases, with 6 bases between. CDR3 size: 15 residues. DNA for the CDR3: TGTGCCAGCAGCCAAGAAGGGAGCTCCTACAATGAGCAGTTCTTC. Protein: CASSQEGSSYNEQFF.

This clone came up a few times. V is TRBV6-1 and J is TRBJ1-2; no clear D gene. The length of the CDR3 is 15 residues. CDR1 and CDR2 from the germline V gene are MNHNS and SASEGT. Trimming shortened V by 2 bases and J by 4 bases, and 14 bases separated the two germline ends. The CDR3 region is CASSEFQVVGYGYTF. The CDR3 bases are TGTGCCAGCAGTGAATTCCAGGTGGTTGGCTATGGCTACACCTTC.

The V gene is TRBV7-8, the J gene TRBJ2-1, with 15 bases lining up with TRBD2. Germline CDR1 SGHVS, CDR2 FQNEAQ. The CDR3 sequence is 16 residues long. The trim removed 5 bases at V and 9 bases at J, leaving 8 bases unmatched. Here the CDR3 reads CASSTGLAGGPGEQFF. Written as DNA, the CDR3 is TGTGCCAGCAGCACCGGACTAGCGGGAGGGCCGGGTGAGCAGTTCTTC.

This clone was seen only a few times. This rearrangement joins TRBV29-1 to TRBJ1-1, with a weak D call TRBD1 (6 bases). This CDR3 has 12 residues. CDR1 and CDR2 (germline): SQVTM, ANQGSEA. Trimming shortened V by 5 bases and J by 5 bases, and 12 bases separated the two germline ends. CDR3 in amino acids: CSVSTGRTEAFF. The CDR3 bases are TGCAGCGTTTCAACAGGGAGAACTGAAGCTTTCTTT.

The rearrangement links TRBV24-1 to TRBJ2-2; 10 bases fit TRBD1. V was pared by 3 bases and J by 3 bases, with 3 bases of the junction left unmatched. CDR3 length: 16 residues. The germline V gene has CDR1 KGHDR and CDR2 SFDVKD. CDR3 coding DNA: TGTGCCACCAGTGATCGGGACAGGGGAGACACCGGGGAGCTGTTTTTT. Protein product: CATSDRDRGDTGELFF.

The chain joins TRBV27 to TRBJ2-2; D not certain. Germline V gene lookup returns CDR1 MNHEY and CDR2 SMNVEV (reference sequence). The CDR3 covers 15 residues. V shed 3 bases and J shed 5 bases, with 13 bases lying between them. Here the CDR3 DNA reads TGTGCCAGCAGTTTTTCCTACTTGCCGACCGGGGAGCTGTTTTTT. Translation: CASSFSYLPTGELFF.

The genes are TRBV6-5 and TRBJ1-2, with 12 nucleotides matching TRBD1. V dropped 6 bases and J dropped 7; count of bases not matched to a gene: 9. CDR1 MNHEY and CDR2 SVGAGI come from the germline V gene. CDR3 size: 15 residues. The CDR3 DNA is TGTGCCAGCAGCCCAGGGACAGGGGGCCGGGTTGGCTACACCTTC. Amino acids: CASSPGTGGRVGYTF.

This sequence joins TRBV5-1 and TRBJ2-2; TRBD2 aligns across 13 bases. V was clipped by 4 bases and J by 0 bases; unmatched bases: 3. CDR1 and CDR2 from the germline V gene are SGHRS and YFSETQ. The CDR3 is 17 residues long. CDR3 amino acids: CASSIGTSGANTGELFF. CDR3 bases: TGCGCCAGCAGCATAGGGACTAGCGGGGCGAACACCGGGGAGCTGTTTTTT.

V usage is TRBV3-1 (or the pseudogene TRBV3-2) and J usage is TRBJ2-3; maybe TRBD1 (7 bases). This CDR3 has 14 residues. Trimming stripped 1 base from V and 5 bases from J, with 10 bases between. CDR1 LGHDT and CDR2 YNNKEL come from the germline V gene (reference sequence). The CDR3 reads CASSQGQGGDTQYF. The CDR3 bases are TGTGCCAGCAGCCAAGGGCAGGGGGGAGATACGCAGTATTTT.

This rearrangement joins TRBV19 to TRBJ2-2, with TRBD1 matching 9 bases. Germline CDR1 reads LNHDA; CDR2 reads SQIVND (reference sequence). Trimming at V came to 5 bases and at J to 2 bases, leaving 3 bases not matched to a gene. The CDR3 spans 15 residues. The CDR3 loop reads CASSRDRVNTGELFF. The CDR3 nucleotides read TGTGCCAGTAGTCGGGACAGGGTTAACACCGGGGAGCTGTTTTTT.

The rearrangement links TRBV9 to TRBJ2-1; 10 bases match TRBD2. The germline V gene has CDR1 SGDLS and CDR2 YYNGEE. Losses at the gene ends were 4 bases for V and 4 bases for J; bases not matched to a gene: 5. The CDR3 extends over 15 amino acids. CDR3 sequence (DNA): TGTGCCAGCAGCCCCAGACTAGCGGGTTACAATGAGCAGTTCTTC. This codes for CASSPRLAGYNEQFF.